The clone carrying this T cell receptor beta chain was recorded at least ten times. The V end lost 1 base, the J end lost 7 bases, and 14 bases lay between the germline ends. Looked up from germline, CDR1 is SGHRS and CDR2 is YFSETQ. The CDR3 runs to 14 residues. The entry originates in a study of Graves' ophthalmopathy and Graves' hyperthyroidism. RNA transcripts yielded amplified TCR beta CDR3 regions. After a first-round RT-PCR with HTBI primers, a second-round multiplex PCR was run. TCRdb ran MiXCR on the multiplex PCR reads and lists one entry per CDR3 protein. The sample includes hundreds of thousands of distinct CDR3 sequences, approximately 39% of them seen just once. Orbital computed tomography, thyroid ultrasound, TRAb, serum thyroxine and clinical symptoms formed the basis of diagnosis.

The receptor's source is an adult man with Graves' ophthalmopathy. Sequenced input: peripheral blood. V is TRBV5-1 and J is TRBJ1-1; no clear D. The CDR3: CASSLSAVMNEAFF. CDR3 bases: TGCGCCAGCAGCTTGAGTGCCGTAATGAATGAAGCTTTCTTT.